This T cell receptor (beta chain) was recorded in a study of cytomegalovirus exposure and HLA in healthy donors. Study overall: The approximately 690 first-cohort repertoires and the 95 to 150 validation repertoires shared the same platform, a later analysis reported.

Findings and limits, study-wide: Reports showed the classifier diagnosing cytomegalovirus status with high specificity and sensitivity.

The V and J ends lost 5 bases and 5 bases respectively, with 15 bases between them. Per the germline V gene, CDR1 is MNHEY and CDR2 is SMNVEV (reference sequence). CDR3 length: 14 amino acids. Turning to this clone: Its antigen is as yet unknown.

Assay: immunoSEQ multiplex PCR; the TCRdb copy retains only in-frame clones and omits some. Among some 250,000 clones listed, about 90% were seen once. Material: PBMCs. This chain links TRBV27 with TRBJ2-5; D is ambiguous. The receptor comes from a woman aged 30 to 39 in good health and CMV-seronegative. The CDR3 protein is CASSPTVIRETQYF. The DNA for the CDR3 is TGTGCCAGCAGTCCGACTGTAATTCGGGAGACCCAGTACTTC.